What follows is one TCR beta chain and its context. Its antigen is not known. TCRdb fed the 5' RACE reads into MiXCR, producing one record per CDR3 protein. Counted here are approximately 160,000 distinct CDR3 sequences, 7% to 10% occurring once; the ten biggest clones make up approximately 35%. This sample was included in a study of T cells after yellow fever vaccination. The overall study: SMART-Seq v4 Ultra Low Input prepared the low-cell-number fractions.

The CDR3 length is 13 residues. Trimming shortened V by 8 bases and J by 0 bases, and 11 bases separated the two germline ends. Looked up from germline, CDR1 is SEHNR and CDR2 is FQNEAQ (reference sequence). Study-level findings and limits: Repertoires sorted by FACS could include abundant clonotypes that are contaminants from the bulk population.

This TCR came from a young man who received the YFV17D yellow fever vaccine. Sequences were derived from CD8+ T cells sorted from PBMCs, sampled 45 days after the yellow fever booster vaccination. This sequence joins TRBV7-9 and TRBJ2-7; no clear D. CDR3 sequence: CASVHPSSYEQYV. CDR3 DNA sequence: TGTGCCAGCGTCCACCCCAGCTCCTACGAGCAGTACGTC.